The T cell receptor (beta chain) under discussion was sequenced for a study of shared T cell receptors in the human thymus. V lost 5 bases, J lost 2 bases, and 1 base stayed unmatched. This CDR3 region has 14 residues. CDR1 and CDR2 from the germline V gene are MNHEY and SVGAGI. This table comes from immunoSEQ multiplex PCR, and its TCRdb copy is limited to in-frame clones, with some not included. This sample carries hundreds of thousands of clones, approximately 80% of them seen once, and the ten largest clones take 0.013%. These sequences were also reported in another study, on human thymus T cells. From that second work: Among the donors, all were healthy Finnish infants having corrective surgery for congenital heart defects. Thymus was obtained from resections taken during corrective heart surgery.

The receptor was derived from a boy in the first two years of life with a congenital heart defect. Material for sequencing was thymocytes. V usage is TRBV6-5 and J usage is TRBJ2-7, with TRBD2 matching 12 bases. The CDR3 DNA reads as TGTGCCAGCAGTCGACTAGCGGGAGCCTACGAGCAGTACTTC. This sequence encodes CASSRLAGAYEQYF.